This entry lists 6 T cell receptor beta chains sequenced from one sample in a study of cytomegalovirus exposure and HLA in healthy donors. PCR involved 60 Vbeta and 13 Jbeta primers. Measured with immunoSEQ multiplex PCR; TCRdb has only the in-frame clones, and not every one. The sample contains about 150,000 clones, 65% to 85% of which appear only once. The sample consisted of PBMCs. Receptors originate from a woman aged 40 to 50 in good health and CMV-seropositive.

Written as DNA, the CDR3 is TGTGCCAGCAGTTTACCGCAGGACAGGGCGATACTGAGTGAGCAGTACTTC. Translated: CASSLPQDRAILSEQYF. The genes are TRBV27 and TRBJ2-7, with TRBD1 matching 8 bases. The CDR3 totals 17 residues. The V gene's germline CDR1 is MNHEY and CDR2 SMNVEV (reference sequence). After removal of 2 bases from V and 7 bases from J, the junction contained 16 bases not matched to a gene.

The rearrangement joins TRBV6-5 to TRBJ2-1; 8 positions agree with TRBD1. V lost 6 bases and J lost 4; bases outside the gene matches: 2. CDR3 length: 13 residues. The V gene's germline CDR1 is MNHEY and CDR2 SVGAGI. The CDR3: CASSGTGYNEQFF. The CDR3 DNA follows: TGTGCCAGCAGCGGGACAGGTTACAATGAGCAGTTCTTC.

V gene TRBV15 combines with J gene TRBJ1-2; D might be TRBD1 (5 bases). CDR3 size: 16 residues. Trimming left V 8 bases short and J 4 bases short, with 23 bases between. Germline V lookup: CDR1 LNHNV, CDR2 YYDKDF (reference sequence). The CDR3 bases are TGTGCCACCGCGGGGACGGAAACGGGAACTTTCTATGGCTACACCTTC. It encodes CATAGTETGTFYGYTF.

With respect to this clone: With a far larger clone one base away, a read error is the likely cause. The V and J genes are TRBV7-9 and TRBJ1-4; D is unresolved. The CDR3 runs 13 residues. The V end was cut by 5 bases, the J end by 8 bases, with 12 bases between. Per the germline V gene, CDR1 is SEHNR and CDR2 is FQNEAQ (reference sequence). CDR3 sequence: CASSQHRGEKLFF. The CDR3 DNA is TGTGCCAGCAGCCAGCACAGAGGGGAAAAACTGTTTTTT.

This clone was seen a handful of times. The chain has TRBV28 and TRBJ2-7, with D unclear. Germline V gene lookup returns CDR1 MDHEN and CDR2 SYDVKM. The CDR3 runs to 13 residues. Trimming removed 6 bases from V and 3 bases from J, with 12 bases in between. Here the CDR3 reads CASSAHTDYEQYF. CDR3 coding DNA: TGTGCCAGCAGCGCTCATACAGACTACGAGCAGTACTTC.

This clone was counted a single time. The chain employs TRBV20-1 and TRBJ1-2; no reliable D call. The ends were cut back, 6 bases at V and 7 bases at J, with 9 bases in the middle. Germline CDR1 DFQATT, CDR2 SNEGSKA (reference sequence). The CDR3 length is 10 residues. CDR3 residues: CSAGEGGYTF. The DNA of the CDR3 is TGCAGTGCCGGGGAGGGTGGCTACACCTTC.